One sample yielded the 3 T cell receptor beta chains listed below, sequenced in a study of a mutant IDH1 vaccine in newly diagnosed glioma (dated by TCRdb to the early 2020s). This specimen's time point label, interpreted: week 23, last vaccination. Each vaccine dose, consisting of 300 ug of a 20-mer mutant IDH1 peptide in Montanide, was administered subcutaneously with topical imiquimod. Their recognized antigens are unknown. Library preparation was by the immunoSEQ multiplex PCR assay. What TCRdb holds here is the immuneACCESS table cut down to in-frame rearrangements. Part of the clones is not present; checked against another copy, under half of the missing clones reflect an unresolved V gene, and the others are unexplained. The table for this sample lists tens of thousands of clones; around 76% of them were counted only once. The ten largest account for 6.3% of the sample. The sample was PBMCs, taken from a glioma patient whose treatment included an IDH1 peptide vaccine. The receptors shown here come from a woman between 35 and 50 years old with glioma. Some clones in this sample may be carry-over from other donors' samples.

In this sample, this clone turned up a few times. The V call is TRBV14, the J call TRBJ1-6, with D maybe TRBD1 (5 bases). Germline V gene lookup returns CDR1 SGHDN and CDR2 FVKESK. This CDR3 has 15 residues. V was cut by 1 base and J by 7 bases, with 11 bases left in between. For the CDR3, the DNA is TGTGCCAGCAGCCAAGGGCAAGGGGCCAATTCACCCCTCCACTTT. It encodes CASSQGQGANSPLHF.

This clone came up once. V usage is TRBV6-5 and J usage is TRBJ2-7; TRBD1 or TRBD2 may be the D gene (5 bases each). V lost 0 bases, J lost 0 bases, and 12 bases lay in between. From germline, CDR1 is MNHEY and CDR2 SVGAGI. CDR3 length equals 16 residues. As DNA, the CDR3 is TGTGCCAGCAGTTACTCGGTCGGGGCGAGCTCCTACGAGCAGTACTTC. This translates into CASSYSVGASSYEQYF.

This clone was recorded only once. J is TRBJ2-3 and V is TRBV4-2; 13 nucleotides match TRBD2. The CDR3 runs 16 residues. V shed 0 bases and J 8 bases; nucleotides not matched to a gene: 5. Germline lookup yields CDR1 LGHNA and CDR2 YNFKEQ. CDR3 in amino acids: CASSQDWRLAGGTQYF. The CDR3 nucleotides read TGTGCCAGCAGCCAAGATTGGAGACTAGCGGGAGGTACGCAGTATTTT.